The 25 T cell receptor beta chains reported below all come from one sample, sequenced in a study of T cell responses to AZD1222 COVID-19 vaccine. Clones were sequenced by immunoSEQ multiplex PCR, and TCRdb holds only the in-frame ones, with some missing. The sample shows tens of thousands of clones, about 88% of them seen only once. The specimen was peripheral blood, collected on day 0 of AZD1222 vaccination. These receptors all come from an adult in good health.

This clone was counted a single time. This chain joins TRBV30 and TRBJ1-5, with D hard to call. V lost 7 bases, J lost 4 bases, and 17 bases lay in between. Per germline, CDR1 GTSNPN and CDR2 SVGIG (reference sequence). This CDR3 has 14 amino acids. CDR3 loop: CAFLPQDGNQPQHF. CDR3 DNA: TGTGCCTTCCTCCCCCAGGATGGTAATCAGCCCCAGCATTTT.

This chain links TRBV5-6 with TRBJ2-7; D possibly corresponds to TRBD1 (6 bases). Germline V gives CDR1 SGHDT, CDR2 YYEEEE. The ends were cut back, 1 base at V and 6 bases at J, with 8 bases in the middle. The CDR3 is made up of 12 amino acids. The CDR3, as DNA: TGTGCCAGCAGCTTGATAGGGGGCGAGCAGTACTTC. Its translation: CASSLIGGEQYF.

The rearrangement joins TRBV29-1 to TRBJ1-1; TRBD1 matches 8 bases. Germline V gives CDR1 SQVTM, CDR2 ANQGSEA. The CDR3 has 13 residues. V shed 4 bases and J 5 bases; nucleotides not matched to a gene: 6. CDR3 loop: CSVVTGGRTEAFF. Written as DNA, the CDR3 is TGCAGCGTTGTAACAGGGGGAAGGACTGAAGCTTTCTTT.

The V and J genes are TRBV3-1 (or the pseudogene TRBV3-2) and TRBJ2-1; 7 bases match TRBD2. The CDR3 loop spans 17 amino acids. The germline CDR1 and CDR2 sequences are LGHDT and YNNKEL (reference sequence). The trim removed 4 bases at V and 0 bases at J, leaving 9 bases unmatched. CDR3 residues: CASSRPGGTSSYNEQFF. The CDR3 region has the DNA TGTGCCAGCAGCCGACCCGGGGGGACCAGCTCCTACAATGAGCAGTTCTTC.

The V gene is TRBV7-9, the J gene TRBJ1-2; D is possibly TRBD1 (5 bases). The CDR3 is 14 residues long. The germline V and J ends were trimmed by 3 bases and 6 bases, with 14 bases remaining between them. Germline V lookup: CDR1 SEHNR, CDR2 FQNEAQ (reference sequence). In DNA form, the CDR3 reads TGTGCCAGCAGCTTCCCAGGGAGAGGAGATGGCTACACCTTC. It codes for CASSFPGRGDGYTF.

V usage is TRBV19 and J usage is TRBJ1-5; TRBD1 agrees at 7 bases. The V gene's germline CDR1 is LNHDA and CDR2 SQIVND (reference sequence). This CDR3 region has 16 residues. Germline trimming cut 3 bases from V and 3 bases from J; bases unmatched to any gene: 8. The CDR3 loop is CASSILDRTSNQPQHF. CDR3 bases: TGTGCCAGTAGTATCCTGGACAGGACTTCCAATCAGCCCCAGCATTTT.

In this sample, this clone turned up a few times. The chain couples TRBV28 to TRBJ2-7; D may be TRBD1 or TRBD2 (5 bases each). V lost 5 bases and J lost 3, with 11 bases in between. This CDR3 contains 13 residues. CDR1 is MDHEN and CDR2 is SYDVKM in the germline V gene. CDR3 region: CASSVGTGYEQYF. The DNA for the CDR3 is TGTGCCAGCAGTGTCGGGACGGGCTACGAGCAGTACTTC.

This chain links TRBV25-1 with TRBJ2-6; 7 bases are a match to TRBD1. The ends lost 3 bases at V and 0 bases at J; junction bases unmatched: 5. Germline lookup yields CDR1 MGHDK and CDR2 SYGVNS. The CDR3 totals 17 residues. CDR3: CASSEPGGTSGANVLTF. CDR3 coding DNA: TGTGCCAGCAGTGAGCCAGGGGGTACCTCTGGGGCCAACGTCCTGACTTTC.

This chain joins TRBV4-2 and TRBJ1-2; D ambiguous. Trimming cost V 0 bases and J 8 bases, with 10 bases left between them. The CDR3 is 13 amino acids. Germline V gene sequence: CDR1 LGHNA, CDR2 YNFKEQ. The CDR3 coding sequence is TGTGCCAGCAGCCAAGAGGATCTCCGAGGCTACACCTTC. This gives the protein CASSQEDLRGYTF.

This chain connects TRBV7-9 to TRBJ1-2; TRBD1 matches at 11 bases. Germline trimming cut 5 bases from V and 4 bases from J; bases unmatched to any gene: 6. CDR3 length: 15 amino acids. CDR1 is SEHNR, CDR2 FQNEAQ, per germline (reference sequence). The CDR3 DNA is TGTGCCAGCAGCGGAATTGGACAGGGGGCCTATGGCTACACCTTC. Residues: CASSGIGQGAYGYTF. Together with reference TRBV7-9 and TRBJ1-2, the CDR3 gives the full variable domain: DTGVSQNPRHKITKRGQNVTFRCDPISEHNRLYWYRQTLGQGPEFLTYFQNEAQLEKSRLLSDRFSAERPKGSFSTLEIQRTEQGDSAMYLCASSGIGQGAYGYTFGSGTRLTVV.

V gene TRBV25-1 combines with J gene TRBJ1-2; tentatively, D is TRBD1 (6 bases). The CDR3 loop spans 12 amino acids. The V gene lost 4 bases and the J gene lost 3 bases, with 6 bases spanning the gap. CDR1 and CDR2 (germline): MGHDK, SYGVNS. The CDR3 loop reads CASSGQDYGYTF. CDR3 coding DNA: TGTGCCAGCAGTGGACAGGACTATGGCTACACCTTC.

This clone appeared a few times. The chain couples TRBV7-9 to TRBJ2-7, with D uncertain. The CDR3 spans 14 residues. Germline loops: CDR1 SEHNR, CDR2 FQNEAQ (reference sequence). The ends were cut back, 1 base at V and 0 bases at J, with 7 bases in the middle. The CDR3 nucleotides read TGTGCCAGCAGCTTAGAACACGGCTCCTACGAGCAGTACTTC. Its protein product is CASSLEHGSYEQYF.

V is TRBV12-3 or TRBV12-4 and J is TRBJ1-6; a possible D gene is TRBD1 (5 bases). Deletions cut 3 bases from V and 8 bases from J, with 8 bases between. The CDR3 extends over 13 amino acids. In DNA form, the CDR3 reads TGTGCCAGCAGTTTCCTGGGGGATTCACCCCTCCACTTT. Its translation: CASSFLGDSPLHF.

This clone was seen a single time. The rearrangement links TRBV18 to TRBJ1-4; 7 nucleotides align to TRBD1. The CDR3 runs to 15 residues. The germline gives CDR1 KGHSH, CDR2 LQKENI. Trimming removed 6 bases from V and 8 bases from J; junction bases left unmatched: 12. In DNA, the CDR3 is TGTGCCAGCTCGCAAGACAGGGCCTCCGGCGAAAAACTGTTTTTT. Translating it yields CASSQDRASGEKLFF.

CDR3 residues: CASTGLNSNQPQHF. The CDR3 coding sequence is TGTGCCAGCACGGGACTCAATAGCAATCAGCCCCAGCATTTT. V usage is TRBV6-5 and J usage is TRBJ1-5, with a possible D match to TRBD1 (5 bases). Germline lookup yields CDR1 MNHEY and CDR2 SVGAGI. CDR3 size: 14 residues. V lost 7 bases to trimming and J lost 0 bases, with 10 bases between them.

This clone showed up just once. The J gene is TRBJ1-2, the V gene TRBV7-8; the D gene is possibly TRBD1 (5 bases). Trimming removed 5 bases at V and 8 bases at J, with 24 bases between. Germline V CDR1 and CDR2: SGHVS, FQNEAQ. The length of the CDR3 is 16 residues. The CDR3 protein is CASSKTAPLLSGGYTF. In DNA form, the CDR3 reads TGTGCCAGCAGCAAGACAGCGCCCTTGTTGTCAGGGGGCTACACCTTC.

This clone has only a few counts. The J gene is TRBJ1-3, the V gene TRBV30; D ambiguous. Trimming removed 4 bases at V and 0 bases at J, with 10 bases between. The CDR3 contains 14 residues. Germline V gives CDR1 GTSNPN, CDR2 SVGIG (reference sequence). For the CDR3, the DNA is TGTGCCTGGAAGAATAGAAACTCTGGAAACACCATATATTTT. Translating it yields CAWKNRNSGNTIYF.

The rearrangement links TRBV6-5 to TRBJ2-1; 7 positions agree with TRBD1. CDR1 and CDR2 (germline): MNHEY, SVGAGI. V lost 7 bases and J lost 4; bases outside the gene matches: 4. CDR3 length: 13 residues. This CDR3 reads CASTKGQYNEQFF. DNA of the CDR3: TGTGCCAGCACCAAGGGACAGTACAATGAGCAGTTCTTC.

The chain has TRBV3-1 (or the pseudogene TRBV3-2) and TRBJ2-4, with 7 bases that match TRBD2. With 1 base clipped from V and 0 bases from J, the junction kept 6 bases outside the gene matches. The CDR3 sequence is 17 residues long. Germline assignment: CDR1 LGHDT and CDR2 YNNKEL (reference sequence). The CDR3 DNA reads TGTGCCAGCAGCCAAGTAGGGCTAGCGGAAGCCAAAAACATTCAGTACTTC. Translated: CASSQVGLAEAKNIQYF.

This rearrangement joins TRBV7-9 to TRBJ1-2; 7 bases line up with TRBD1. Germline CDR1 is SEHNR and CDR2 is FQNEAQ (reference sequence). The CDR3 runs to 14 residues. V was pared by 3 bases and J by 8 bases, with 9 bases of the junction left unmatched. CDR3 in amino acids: CASSFGRGGEGYTF. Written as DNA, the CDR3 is TGTGCCAGCAGCTTCGGGAGAGGGGGCGAGGGCTACACCTTC.

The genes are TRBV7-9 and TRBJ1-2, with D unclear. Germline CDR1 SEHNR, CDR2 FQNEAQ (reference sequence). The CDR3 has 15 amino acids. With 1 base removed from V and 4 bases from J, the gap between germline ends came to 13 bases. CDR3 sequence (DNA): TGTGCCAGCAGCTTAGAGGGCAGTATTTTCTATGGCTACACCTTC. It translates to CASSLEGSIFYGYTF. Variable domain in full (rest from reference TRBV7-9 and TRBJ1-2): DTGVSQNPRHKITKRGQNVTFRCDPISEHNRLYWYRQTLGQGPEFLTYFQNEAQLEKSRLLSDRFSAERPKGSFSTLEIQRTEQGDSAMYLCASSLEGSIFYGYTFGSGTRLTVV.

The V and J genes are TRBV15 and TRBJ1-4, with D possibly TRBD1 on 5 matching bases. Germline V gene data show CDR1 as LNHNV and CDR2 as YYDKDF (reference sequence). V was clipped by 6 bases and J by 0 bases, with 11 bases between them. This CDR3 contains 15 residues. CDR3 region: CATSSGASTNEKLFF. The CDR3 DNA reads TGTGCCACCAGTAGTGGGGCGTCAACTAATGAAAAACTGTTTTTT.

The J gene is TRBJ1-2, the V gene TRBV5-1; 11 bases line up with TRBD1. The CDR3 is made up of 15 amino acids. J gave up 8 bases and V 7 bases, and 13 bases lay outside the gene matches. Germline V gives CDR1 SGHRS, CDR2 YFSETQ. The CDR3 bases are TGCGCCAGCGGAGGGACCGGGACAGGGGGTGACGGCTACACCTTC. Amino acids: CASGGTGTGGDGYTF.

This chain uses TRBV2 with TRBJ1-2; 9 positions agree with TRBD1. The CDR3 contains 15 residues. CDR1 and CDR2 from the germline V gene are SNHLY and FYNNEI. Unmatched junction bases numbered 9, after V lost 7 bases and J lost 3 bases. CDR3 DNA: TGTGCCAGCACTCCCTTGACAGGGGGGGACTATGGCTACACCTTC. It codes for CASTPLTGGDYGYTF.

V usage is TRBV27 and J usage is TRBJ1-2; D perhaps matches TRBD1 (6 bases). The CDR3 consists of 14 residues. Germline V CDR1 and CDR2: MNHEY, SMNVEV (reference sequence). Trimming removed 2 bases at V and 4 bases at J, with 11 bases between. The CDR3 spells CASSLNRVGYGYTF. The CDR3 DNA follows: TGTGCCAGCAGTTTAAACAGGGTTGGCTATGGCTACACCTTC.